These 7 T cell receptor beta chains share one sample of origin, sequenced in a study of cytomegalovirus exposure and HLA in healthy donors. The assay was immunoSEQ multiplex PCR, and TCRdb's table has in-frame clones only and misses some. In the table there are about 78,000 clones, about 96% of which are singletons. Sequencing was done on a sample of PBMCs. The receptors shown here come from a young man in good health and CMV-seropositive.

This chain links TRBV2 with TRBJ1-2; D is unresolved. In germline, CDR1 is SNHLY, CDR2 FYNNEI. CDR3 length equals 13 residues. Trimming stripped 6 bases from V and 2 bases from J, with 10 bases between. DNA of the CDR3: TGTGCCAGCAGGCGGGAAACGAACTATGGCTACACCTTC. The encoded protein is CASRRETNYGYTF.

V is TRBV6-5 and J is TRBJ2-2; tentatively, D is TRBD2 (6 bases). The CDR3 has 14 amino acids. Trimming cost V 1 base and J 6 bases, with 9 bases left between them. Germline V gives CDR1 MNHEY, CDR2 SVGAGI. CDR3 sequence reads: CASSYFRESGELFF. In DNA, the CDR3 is TGTGCCAGCAGTTACTTCCGGGAGTCCGGGGAGCTGTTTTTT.

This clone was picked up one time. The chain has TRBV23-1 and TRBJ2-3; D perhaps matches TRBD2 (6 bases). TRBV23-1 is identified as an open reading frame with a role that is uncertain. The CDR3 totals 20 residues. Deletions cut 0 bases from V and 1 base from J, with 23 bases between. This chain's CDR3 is CASSQSHLRDSIMGTDTQYF. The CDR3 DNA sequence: TGCGCCAGCAGTCAATCTCATTTGAGGGACTCCATTATGGGCACAGATACGCAGTATTTT.

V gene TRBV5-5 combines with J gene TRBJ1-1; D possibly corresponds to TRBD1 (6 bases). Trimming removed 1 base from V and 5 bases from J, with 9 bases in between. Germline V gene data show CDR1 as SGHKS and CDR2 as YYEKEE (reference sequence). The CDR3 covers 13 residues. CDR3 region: CASSLTGRTEAFF. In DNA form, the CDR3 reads TGTGCCAGCAGCTTGACAGGGCGGACTGAAGCTTTCTTT.

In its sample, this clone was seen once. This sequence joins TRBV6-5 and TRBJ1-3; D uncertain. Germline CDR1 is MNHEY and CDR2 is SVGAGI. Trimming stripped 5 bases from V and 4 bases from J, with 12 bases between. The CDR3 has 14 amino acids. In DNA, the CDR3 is TGTGCCAGCAGTGGTCCCGGGAGGGGAAACACCATATATTTT. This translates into CASSGPGRGNTIYF.

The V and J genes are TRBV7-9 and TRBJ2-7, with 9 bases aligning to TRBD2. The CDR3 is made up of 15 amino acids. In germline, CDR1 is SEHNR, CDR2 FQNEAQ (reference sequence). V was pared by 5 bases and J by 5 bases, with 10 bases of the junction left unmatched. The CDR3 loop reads CASSGIAGGPDEQYF. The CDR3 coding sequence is TGTGCCAGCAGCGGCATTGCGGGAGGGCCCGACGAGCAGTACTTC.

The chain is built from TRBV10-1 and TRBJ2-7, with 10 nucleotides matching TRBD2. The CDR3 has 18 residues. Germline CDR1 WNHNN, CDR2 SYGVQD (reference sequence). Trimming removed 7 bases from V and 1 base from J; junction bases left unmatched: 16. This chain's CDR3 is CASTATSSGRVWSYEQYF. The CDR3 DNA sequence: TGCGCCAGCACTGCTACGTCTAGCGGGAGAGTGTGGTCCTACGAGCAGTACTTC.